This TCR beta chain was observed in a study of T cell clones after liver transplantation. Study at large: Patients counted as tolerant after at least one year off all immunosuppression, enzymes not exceeding twice normal.

Repertoires were generated with immunoSEQ multiplex PCR, while TCRdb's copy carries only in-frame clones and drops some. In the table there are approximately 75,000 clones, approximately 80% of which are singletons. V shed 3 bases and J shed 8 bases, with 13 bases lying between them. The V gene's germline CDR1 is SQVTM and CDR2 ANQGSEA. The CDR3 has 12 amino acids. The receptor was derived from a human patient who received a liver transplant. A subset of T cells may come from the graft donor. The sample consisted of CD4+ T cells from blood, taken 12 months after liver transplant. The chain is built from TRBV29-1 and TRBJ1-2; maybe TRBD1 (5 bases). The CDR3 here is CSVEKDTGGYTF. CDR3 coding DNA: TGCAGCGTTGAGAAGGACACGGGAGGCTACACCTTC.